This record concerns one T cell receptor beta chain sequence. Its antigen is not identified. This entry is derived from a study of CD8 T cells in ankylosing spondylitis. MiXCR, run by TCRdb on the 5' RACE reads, gives a single entry per CDR3 protein. The data contain approximately 250,000 distinct CDR3 sequences, roughly a third of them singletons. V was shortened by 4 bases and J by 4 bases, with 15 bases between the two germline ends. CDR3 length: 15 amino acids. Germline-derived CDR1 and CDR2 are SGHRS and YFSETQ. General study results and limits: From matched ankylosing spondylitis synovial fluid, disease-linked clones were reportedly recovered at significantly enriched levels. Disease-linked clones were found to be CD8+ and relatively rare in peripheral blood. In the blood and synovial fluid of reactive arthritis, some motif variants had been previously reported. What appeared characteristic of ankylosing spondylitis blood was a TCR beta motif of eight highly homologous variants.

The chain joins TRBV5-1 to TRBJ2-1; a weak D match, TRBD1 (6 bases). Sequenced material: blood, either unsorted or a sorted T cell fraction (not recorded which). This clonotype originated in a male donor with ankylosing spondylitis or in good health (not recorded which). The CDR3: CASSPLGARYNEQFF. The CDR3 region has the DNA TGCGCCAGCAGCCCGTTGGGGGCTAGGTACAATGAGCAGTTCTTC.